The T cell receptor beta chain described here comes from a study of shared clonotypes between healthy human individuals. This CDR3 contains 18 residues. Measured with immunoSEQ multiplex PCR; TCRdb has only the in-frame clones, and not every one. The data hold approximately 470,000 clones, with 70% to 85% observed a single time. This sequence originates from a woman aged 40 to 50 in good health. Some clones in this sample may be carry-over from other donors' samples. V gene TRBV21-1 combines with J gene TRBJ1-5; the table's D call TRBD1 went unverified against the DNA. TRBV21-1 is reported as a pseudogene. The sample was PBMCs. CDR3 nucleotide sequence: TGTGCCAGCAGCAAACCTAACAACAGGAATCGGGGCAATCAGCCCCAGCATTTT. Translation gives CASSKPNNRNRGNQPQHF.